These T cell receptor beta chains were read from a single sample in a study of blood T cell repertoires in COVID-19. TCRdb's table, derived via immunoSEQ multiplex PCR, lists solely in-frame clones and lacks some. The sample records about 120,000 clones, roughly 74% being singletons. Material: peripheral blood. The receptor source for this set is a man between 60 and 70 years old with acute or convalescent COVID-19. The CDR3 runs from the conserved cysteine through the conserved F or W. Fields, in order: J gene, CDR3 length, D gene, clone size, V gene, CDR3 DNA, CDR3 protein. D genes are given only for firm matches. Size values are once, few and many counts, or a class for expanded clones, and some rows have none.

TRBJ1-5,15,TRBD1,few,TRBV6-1,TGTGCCAGCAGTGAGGGACAGAAAATGAATCAGCCCCAGCATTTT,CASSEGQKMNQPQHF
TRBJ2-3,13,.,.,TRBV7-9,TGTGCCAGCAGCTTATCAGTCACAGATACGCAGTATTTT,CASSLSVTDTQYF
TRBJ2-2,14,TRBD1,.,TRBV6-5,TGTGCCAGCTACGGGACAGGGGAAACCGGGGAGCTGTTTTTT,CASYGTGETGELFF
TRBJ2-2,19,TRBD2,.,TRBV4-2,TGTGCCAGCAGCCAGCGCGTCGGGACTAGCGGGACGAACACCGGGGAGCTGTTTTTT,CASSQRVGTSGTNTGELFF
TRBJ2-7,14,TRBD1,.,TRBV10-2,TGCGCCAGCAGTCCGAGGACAGGCTCCTACGAGCAGTACTTC,CASSPRTGSYEQYF
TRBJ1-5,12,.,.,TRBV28,TGTGCCAGCCATATCGGGAGGCAGCCCCAGCATTTT,CASHIGRQPQHF
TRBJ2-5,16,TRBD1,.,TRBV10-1,TGCGCCAGCAGCTTCGGGACAGGGGGGAACCAAGAGACCCAGTACTTC,CASSFGTGGNQETQYF
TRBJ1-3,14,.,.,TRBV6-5,TGTGCCAGCAGTTACCAGGGAACTGGAAACACCATATATTTT,CASSYQGTGNTIYF
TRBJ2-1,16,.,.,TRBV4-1,TGCGCCAGCAGCCAAGATTTTGCGGGATGGGACAATGAGCAGTTCTTC,CASSQDFAGWDNEQFF
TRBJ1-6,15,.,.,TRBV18,TGTGCCAGCTCACCACTTCTACAGGAGCCTACACCCCTCCACTTT,CASSPLLQEPTPLHF
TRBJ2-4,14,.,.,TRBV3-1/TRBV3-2,TGTGCCAGCAGCCAAGAGTTAAGGGGAAGCATTCAGTACTTC,CASSQELRGSIQYF
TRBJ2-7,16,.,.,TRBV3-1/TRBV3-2,TGTGCCAGCAGCGACAAGGGACTTTCGACGCCCTACGAGCAGTACTTC,CASSDKGLSTPYEQYF
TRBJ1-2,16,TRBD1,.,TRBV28,TGTGCCAGCACCCCGACAGGGCCCCTACTTTCCTATGGCTACACCTTC,CASTPTGPLLSYGYTF
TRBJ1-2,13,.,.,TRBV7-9,TGTGCCAGCAGCTTAGATGGCTCGGGTGGCTACACCTTC,CASSLDGSGGYTF
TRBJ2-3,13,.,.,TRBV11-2,TGTGCCAGCAGCTTCCAGGGTCCGGGTACGCAGTATTTT,CASSFQGPGTQYF
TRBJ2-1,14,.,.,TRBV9,TGTGCCAGCAGCGTAGAATCCCGTGAGAATGAGCAGTTCTTC,CASSVESRENEQFF
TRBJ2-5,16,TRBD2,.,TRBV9,TGTGCCAGCAGCGTAGGTACTAGCGGATCAACGGAGACCCAGTACTTC,CASSVGTSGSTETQYF
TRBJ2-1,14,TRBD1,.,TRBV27,TGTGCCAGCAAACTCGGGACAGAATACAATGAGCAGTTCTTC,CASKLGTEYNEQFF
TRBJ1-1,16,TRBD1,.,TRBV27,TGTGCCAGCAGTCAAGGACAGGGGGCCGATAACACTGAAGCTTTCTTT,CASSQGQGADNTEAFF
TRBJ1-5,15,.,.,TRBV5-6,TGTGCCAGCAGCGCCTTCGGACGGGAGAATCAGCCCCAGCATTTT,CASSAFGRENQPQHF
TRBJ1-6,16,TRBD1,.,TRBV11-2,TGTGCCAGCAGCTTAGGGGGGACAGGGTTTAATTCACCCCTCCACTTT,CASSLGGTGFNSPLHF
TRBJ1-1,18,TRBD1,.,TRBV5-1,TGCGCCAGCAGCGGATGGCCGGGACAGGGGGGCATGAACACTGAAGCTTTCTTT,CASSGWPGQGGMNTEAFF
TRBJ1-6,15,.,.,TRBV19,TGTGCCAGTAGTATAGTCTTGGGCGGGAATTCACCCCTCCACTTT,CASSIVLGGNSPLHF
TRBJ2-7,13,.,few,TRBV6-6,TGTGCCAGCACGAGCGATTCGACAGGAAGTCAGTACTTC,CASTSDSTGSQYF
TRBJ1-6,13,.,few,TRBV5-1,TGCGCCAGCAGCTTCGAGAATAATTCACCCCTCCACTTT,CASSFENNSPLHF
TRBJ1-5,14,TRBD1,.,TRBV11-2,TGTGCCAGCAGCTTACAGGGGGGCAATCAGCCCCAGCATTTT,CASSLQGGNQPQHF
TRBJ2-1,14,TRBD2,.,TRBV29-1,TGCAGCGTTGCCGGGACTAGGGATTCGGATGAGCAGTTCTTC,CSVAGTRDSDEQFF
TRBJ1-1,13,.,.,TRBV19,TGTGCCAGTAGCCCGGGGTGGATAACTGAAGCTTTCTTT,CASSPGWITEAFF
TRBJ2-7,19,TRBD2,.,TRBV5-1,TGCGCCAGCAGCTTCCACGGACTAGCGGGGGGGGGCCGGGTCAACGAGCAGTACTTC,CASSFHGLAGGGRVNEQYF